Listed below are T cell receptor beta chains from one sample, sequenced in a study of blood T cells in healthy people across ages. TCRdb analysed the 5' RACE reads with MiXCR anew, one entry per CDR3 protein. The sample shows roughly 1,500,000 distinct CDR3 sequences, almost 35% of them seen only once. Material: blood. The origin of the receptors is a woman aged 25 to 39 in good health. Both conserved end residues are part of each CDR3. D genes are given only for firm matches. Rows may omit the clone size; those that give it use once, few, many or a size class.

d_call	clone_size	cdr3_length	v_call	j_call	cdr3_aa	cdr3_nt
.	.	13	TRBV3-1	TRBJ2-1	CASSQGLNNEQFF	TGTGCCAGCAGCCAAGGCCTGAACAATGAGCAGTTCTTC
.	.	16	TRBV24-1	TRBJ2-3	CATSDPGLAGRDTQYF	TGTGCCACCAGTGACCCCGGCCTAGCAGGTCGGGATACGCAGTATTTT
.	once	17	TRBV27	TRBJ2-3	CASSTISGPYFTDTQYF	TGTGCCAGCAGTACTATATCTGGGCCCTACTTCACAGATACGCAGTATTTT
.	.	15	TRBV2	TRBJ2-6	CASSEFSSGANVLTF	TGTGCCAGCAGTGAGTTCAGCTCTGGGGCCAACGTCCTGACTTTC
TRBD1	few	18	TRBV4-1	TRBJ2-6	CASSQHRDRLSGASVLTF	TGCGCCAGCAGCCAACACCGGGACAGACTCTCTGGGGCCAGCGTCCTGACTTTC
TRBD1	.	17	TRBV7-9	TRBJ1-1	CASSLKVGQGVNTEAFF	TGTGCCAGCAGCTTAAAAGTGGGACAGGGGGTGAACACTGAAGCTTTCTTT
TRBD1	.	13	TRBV30	TRBJ1-2	CAWSSTGATGYTF	TGTGCCTGGAGTTCGACAGGGGCGACCGGCTACACCTTC
TRBD2	.	16	TRBV11-2	TRBJ2-1	CASSYSMAGDYNEQFF	TGTGCCAGCAGCTACTCCATGGCGGGGGACTACAATGAGCAGTTCTTC
.	few	15	TRBV28	TRBJ1-6	CASSYNPGVSSPLHF	TGTGCCAGCAGTTACAACCCCGGGGTTAGCTCACCCCTCCACTTT
TRBD1	.	17	TRBV7-9	TRBJ2-1	CASSLTLSRDRPNEQFF	TGTGCCAGCAGTCTCACCCTGAGCAGGGACAGACCCAATGAGCAGTTCTTC
TRBD2	.	15	TRBV20-1	TRBJ2-1	CSAMSSGLAINEQFF	TGCAGTGCTATGTCTTCGGGACTAGCGATAAATGAGCAGTTCTTC
TRBD1	.	14	TRBV5-1	TRBJ1-1	CASSVTGDHTEAFF	TGCGCCAGCAGCGTGACAGGGGACCACACTGAAGCTTTCTTT
TRBD2	.	13	TRBV7-9	TRBJ2-4	CASGVKREGKQYF	TGTGCCAGCGGGGTGAAGCGGGAGGGTAAGCAGTACTTC
TRBD1	.	17	TRBV4-2	TRBJ2-7	CASSQDIGTEYPYEQYF	TGTGCCAGCAGCCAAGATATTGGGACAGAGTACCCCTACGAGCAGTACTTC
.	.	16	TRBV27	TRBJ1-2	CASSLSSTTPGYGYTF	TGTGCCAGCAGTTTATCTAGTACGACCCCCGGCTATGGCTACACCTTC
TRBD1	few	13	TRBV19	TRBJ1-1	CASSVTGRTEAFF	TGTGCCAGTAGTGTGACAGGGAGAACTGAAGCTTTCTTT
TRBD1	many	14	TRBV7-9	TRBJ1-6	CASSPDRVYSPLHF	TGTGCCAGCAGCCCGGACAGGGTCTATTCACCCCTCCACTTT
TRBD1	few	16	TRBV27	TRBJ1-5	CASSKQGTDSNQPQHF	TGTGCCAGCAGTAAACAGGGGACAGATAGCAATCAGCCCCAGCATTTT
.	few	13	TRBV30	TRBJ2-2	CAWSVMGIGELFF	TGTGCCTGGAGTGTGATGGGGATCGGGGAGCTGTTTTTT
.	.	15	TRBV7-9	TRBJ2-7	CASSLEAPSSYEQYF	TGTGCCAGCAGCTTAGAAGCGCCTAGCTCCTACGAGCAGTACTTC
.	.	16	TRBV20-1	TRBJ2-1	CSASRVSTGVRNEQFF	TGCAGTGCTAGTAGGGTATCTACGGGAGTGAGGAATGAGCAGTTCTTC
TRBD1	.	15	TRBV28	TRBJ1-1	CASSFSKQGYTEAFF	TGTGCCAGCAGTTTCTCCAAACAGGGGTACACTGAAGCTTTCTTT
.	.	13	TRBV29-1	TRBJ1-1	CSVETGTNTEAFF	TGCAGCGTTGAAACAGGGACGAACACTGAAGCTTTCTTT
.	few	16	TRBV7-2	TRBJ2-1	CASSSRRVQAYNEQFF	TGTGCCAGCAGCTCTAGAAGGGTACAGGCGTACAATGAGCAGTTCTTC
.	.	16	TRBV5-1	TRBJ2-2	CASSLFRDGFTGELFF	TGCGCCAGCAGCCTTTTCCGGGACGGTTTCACCGGGGAGCTGTTTTTT
.	.	12	TRBV7-2	TRBJ2-7	CASGLTGYEQYF	TGTGCCAGCGGCTTAACAGGGTACGAGCAGTACTTC
TRBD2	.	17	TRBV11-3	TRBJ2-4	CASTPQEAGASTWEQYF	TGTGCCAGCACCCCCCAAGAAGCGGGGGCCTCCACGTGGGAGCAGTACTTC
.	few	15	TRBV7-3	TRBJ2-1	CASSPGSTRFNEQFF	TGTGCCAGCAGCCCCGGCAGCACGCGCTTCAATGAGCAGTTCTTC
.	many	12	TRBV27	TRBJ2-7	CASSTGTNEQYF	TGTGCCAGCAGTACCGGGACGAACGAGCAGTACTTC
TRBD2	few	18	TRBV9	TRBJ2-1	CASSVGLAGLSSYNEQFF	TGTGCCAGCAGCGTAGGTCTAGCGGGGCTCAGCTCCTACAATGAGCAGTTCTTC
.	.	16	TRBV9	TRBJ2-5	CASSPMRAALQETQYF	TGTGCCAGCAGCCCTATGAGGGCGGCCCTCCAAGAGACCCAGTACTTC
.	few	16	TRBV6-1	TRBJ2-5	CASSEDGSGTKETQYF	TGTGCCAGCAGTGAAGACGGATCGGGAACCAAAGAGACCCAGTACTTC
.	.	16	TRBV9	TRBJ1-4	CASSVAGAATNEKLFF	TGTGCCAGCAGCGTAGCTGGGGCGGCAACTAATGAAAAACTGTTTTTT
.	few	13	TRBV10-3	TRBJ1-5	CAIREGMDQPQHF	TGTGCCATAAGGGAGGGAATGGATCAGCCCCAGCATTTT
.	few	11	TRBV3-1	TRBJ2-1	CASAINNEQFF	TGTGCCAGCGCCATAAACAATGAGCAGTTCTTC
TRBD1	.	15	TRBV7-8	TRBJ2-3	CASSGGTGGAYTQYF	TGTGCCAGCAGCGGTGGGACAGGGGGCGCGTATACGCAGTATTTT
.	few	15	TRBV21-1	TRBJ2-7	CASSKVGVTVYEQYF	TGTGCCAGCAGCAAAGTGGGGGTGACCGTCTACGAGCAGTACTTC
.	.	14	TRBV12-3/TRBV12-4	TRBJ2-7	CASSLMADTYEQYF	TGTGCCAGCAGTTTAATGGCCGACACCTACGAGCAGTACTTC
TRBD2	.	15	TRBV2	TRBJ2-1	CASSQTSGGAVEQFF	TGTGCCAGCAGCCAAACTAGCGGGGGGGCCGTGGAGCAGTTCTTC
TRBD1	.	16	TRBV4-1	TRBJ1-2	CASSQERTGKFSGYTF	TGCGCCAGCAGCCAGGAGAGGACAGGGAAATTTAGTGGCTACACCTTC
.	.	13	TRBV20-1	TRBJ2-7	CSASPPGAAEQYF	TGCAGTGCTAGCCCCCCGGGGGCGGCCGAGCAGTACTTC
TRBD2	.	17	TRBV18	TRBJ2-1	CASSPPSGGRSYNEQFF	TGTGCCAGCTCACCACCGAGCGGGGGGCGCTCCTACAATGAGCAGTTCTTC
.	many	12	TRBV5-1	TRBJ2-1	CASSRRDNEQFF	TGCGCCAGCAGCCGTAGAGACAATGAGCAGTTCTTC
.	.	16	TRBV7-9	TRBJ1-2	CASSSLPQGIHYGYTF	TGTGCCAGCAGCTCCCTCCCTCAGGGTATCCACTATGGCTACACCTTC
.	.	15	TRBV27	TRBJ1-2	CASSLVDGDNYSYTF	TGTGCCAGCAGTTTGGTTGACGGAGATAACTATAGCTACACCTTC
TRBD1	.	16	TRBV25-1	TRBJ2-5	CASSEGQGEVWETQYF	TGTGCCAGCAGTGAAGGACAGGGGGAAGTATGGGAGACCCAGTACTTC
.	few	14	TRBV7-6	TRBJ2-1	CASSSGGEPNEQFF	TGTGCCAGCAGCTCGGGCGGCGAACCTAATGAGCAGTTCTTC
TRBD1	few	15	TRBV5-1	TRBJ2-7	CASSPTGNPGNEQYF	TGCGCCAGCAGTCCGACAGGGAACCCGGGGAACGAGCAGTACTTC
.	few	15	TRBV27	TRBJ2-7	CASIHRDWGFSEQYF	TGTGCCAGCATCCACCGGGACTGGGGTTTTTCCGAGCAGTACTTC
TRBD1	.	14	TRBV27	TRBJ1-1	CASSKQGWSTEAFF	TGTGCCAGCAGCAAACAGGGGTGGAGCACTGAAGCTTTCTTT
.	few	12	TRBV15	TRBJ2-1	CATSDIFNEQFF	TGTGCCACATCGGACATATTTAATGAGCAGTTCTTC